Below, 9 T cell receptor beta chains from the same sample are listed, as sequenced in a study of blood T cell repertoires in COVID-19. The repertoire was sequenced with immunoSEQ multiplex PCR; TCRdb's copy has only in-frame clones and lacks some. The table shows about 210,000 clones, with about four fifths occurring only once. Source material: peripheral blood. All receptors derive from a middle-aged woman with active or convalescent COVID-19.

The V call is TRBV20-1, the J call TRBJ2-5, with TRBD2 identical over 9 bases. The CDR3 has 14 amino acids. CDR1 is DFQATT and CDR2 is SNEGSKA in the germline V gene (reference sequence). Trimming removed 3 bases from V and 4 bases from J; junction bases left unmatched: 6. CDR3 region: CSASQREELETQYF. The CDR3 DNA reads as TGCAGTGCTAGTCAGCGGGAGGAGCTAGAGACCCAGTACTTC.

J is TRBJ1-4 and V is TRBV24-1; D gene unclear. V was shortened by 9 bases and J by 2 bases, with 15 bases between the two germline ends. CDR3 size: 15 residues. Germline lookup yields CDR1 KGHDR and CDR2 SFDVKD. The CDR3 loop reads CATGGNVSTNEKLFF. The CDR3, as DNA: TGTGCCACCGGCGGCAACGTCTCGACTAATGAAAAACTGTTTTTT.

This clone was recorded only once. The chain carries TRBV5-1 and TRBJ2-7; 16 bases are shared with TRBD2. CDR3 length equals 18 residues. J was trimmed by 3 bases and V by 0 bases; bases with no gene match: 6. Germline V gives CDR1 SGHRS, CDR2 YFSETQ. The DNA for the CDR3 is TGCGCCAGCAGCTTGGGCGGGACTAGCGGGAGGGTCGGCTACGAGCAGTACTTC. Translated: CASSLGGTSGRVGYEQYF.

CDR3: CASSLRTGRNTEAFF. In DNA, the CDR3 is TGTGCCAGCAGTTTGCGCACAGGGCGCAACACTGAAGCTTTCTTT. This chain uses TRBV27 with TRBJ1-1; D possibly corresponds to TRBD1 (6 bases). From germline, CDR1 is MNHEY and CDR2 SMNVEV (reference sequence). The CDR3 consists of 15 residues. Trimming stripped 3 bases from V and 2 bases from J, with 13 bases between.

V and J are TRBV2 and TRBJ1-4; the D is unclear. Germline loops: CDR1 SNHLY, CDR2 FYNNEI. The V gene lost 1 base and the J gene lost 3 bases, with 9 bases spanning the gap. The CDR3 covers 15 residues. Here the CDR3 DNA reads TGTGCCAGCAGTGAAGAGAGGGTAGCTAATGAAAAACTGTTTTTT. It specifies CASSEERVANEKLFF.

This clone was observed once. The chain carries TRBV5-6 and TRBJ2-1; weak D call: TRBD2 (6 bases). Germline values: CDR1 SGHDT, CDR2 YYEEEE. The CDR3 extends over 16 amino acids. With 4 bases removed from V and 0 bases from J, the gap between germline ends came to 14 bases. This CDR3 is CASSLGLWSSYNEQFF. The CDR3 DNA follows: TGTGCCAGCAGCCTGGGACTTTGGAGCTCCTACAATGAGCAGTTCTTC.

For the CDR3, the DNA is TGCGCCAGCAGCCAGAGGGGGGGCGGGTACGAGCAGTACTTC. Protein product: CASSQRGGGYEQYF. The chain links TRBV4-3 to TRBJ2-7; maybe TRBD2 (7 bases). The CDR3 totals 14 residues. CDR1 is LGHNA and CDR2 is YSLEER in the germline V gene. Between the trimmed V and J ends, which lost 3 bases and 4 bases, there was a span of 13 bases.

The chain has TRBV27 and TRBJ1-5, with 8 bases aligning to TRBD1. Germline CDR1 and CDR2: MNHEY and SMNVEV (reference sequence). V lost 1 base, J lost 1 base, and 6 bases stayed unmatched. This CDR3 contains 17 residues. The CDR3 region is CASSLFAGGASNQPQHF. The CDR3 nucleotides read TGTGCCAGCAGTTTATTCGCAGGGGGCGCGAGCAATCAGCCCCAGCATTTT.

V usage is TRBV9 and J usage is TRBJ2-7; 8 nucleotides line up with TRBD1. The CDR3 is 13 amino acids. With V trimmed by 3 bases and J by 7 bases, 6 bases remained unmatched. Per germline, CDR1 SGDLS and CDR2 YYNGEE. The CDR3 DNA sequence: TGTGCCAGCAGCGCGGGACAGGCGGGGGAGCAGTACTTC. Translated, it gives CASSAGQAGEQYF.